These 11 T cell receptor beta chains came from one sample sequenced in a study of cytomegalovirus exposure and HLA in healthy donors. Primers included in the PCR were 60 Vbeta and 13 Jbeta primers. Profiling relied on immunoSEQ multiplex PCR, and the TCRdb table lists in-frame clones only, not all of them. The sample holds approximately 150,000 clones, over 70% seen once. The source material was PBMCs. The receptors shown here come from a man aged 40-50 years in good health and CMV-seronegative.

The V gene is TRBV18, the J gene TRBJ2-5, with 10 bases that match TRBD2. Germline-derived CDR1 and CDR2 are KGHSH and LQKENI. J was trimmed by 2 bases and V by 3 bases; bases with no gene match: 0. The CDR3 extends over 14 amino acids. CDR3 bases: TGTGCCAGCTCACCGGGACTAGCGCAAGAGACCCAGTACTTC. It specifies CASSPGLAQETQYF.

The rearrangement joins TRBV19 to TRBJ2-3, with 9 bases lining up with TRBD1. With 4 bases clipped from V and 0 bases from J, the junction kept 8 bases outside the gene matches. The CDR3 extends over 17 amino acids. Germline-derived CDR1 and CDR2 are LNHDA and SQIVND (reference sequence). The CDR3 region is CASSNQRQGGSTDTQYF. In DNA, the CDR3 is TGTGCCAGTAGTAACCAACGACAGGGGGGAAGCACAGATACGCAGTATTTT.

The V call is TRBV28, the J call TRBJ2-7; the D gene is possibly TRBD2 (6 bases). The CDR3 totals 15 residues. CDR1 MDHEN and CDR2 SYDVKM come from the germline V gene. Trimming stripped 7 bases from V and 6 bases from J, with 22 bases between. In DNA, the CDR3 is TGTGCCAGCACCGGGGGTGTCGGTCGGCGGCGCGAGCAGTACTTC. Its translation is CASTGGVGRRREQYF.

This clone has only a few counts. The CDR3, as DNA: TGCAGCGTTGAAAACCTATGGGGGACAGGGGAGAACGACTATGGCTACACCTTC. This gives the protein CSVENLWGTGENDYGYTF. The chain joins TRBV29-1 to TRBJ1-2, with 10 bases identical to TRBD1. CDR1 is SQVTM, CDR2 ANQGSEA, per germline. V shed 2 bases and J 3 bases; nucleotides not matched to a gene: 15. The CDR3 is made up of 18 amino acids.

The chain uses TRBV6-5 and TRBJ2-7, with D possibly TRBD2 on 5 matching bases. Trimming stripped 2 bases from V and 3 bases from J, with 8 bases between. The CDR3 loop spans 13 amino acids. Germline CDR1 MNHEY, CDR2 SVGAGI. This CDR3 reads CASSYVRDYEQYF. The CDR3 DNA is TGTGCCAGCAGTTACGTACGGGACTACGAGCAGTACTTC.

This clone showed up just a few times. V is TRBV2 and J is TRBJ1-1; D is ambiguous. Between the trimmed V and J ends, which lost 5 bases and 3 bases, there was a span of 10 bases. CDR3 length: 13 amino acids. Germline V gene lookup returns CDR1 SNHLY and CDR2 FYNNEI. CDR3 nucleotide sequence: TGTGCCAGCAGTCCTACGGCGGACACTGAAGCTTTCTTT. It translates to CASSPTADTEAFF.

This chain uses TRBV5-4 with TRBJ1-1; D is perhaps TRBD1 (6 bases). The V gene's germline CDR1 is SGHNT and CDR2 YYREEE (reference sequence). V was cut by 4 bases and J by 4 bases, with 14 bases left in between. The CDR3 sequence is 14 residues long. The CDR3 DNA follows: TGTGCCAGCAGCCGGATCGGGACACGCACTGAAGCTTTCTTT. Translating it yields CASSRIGTRTEAFF.

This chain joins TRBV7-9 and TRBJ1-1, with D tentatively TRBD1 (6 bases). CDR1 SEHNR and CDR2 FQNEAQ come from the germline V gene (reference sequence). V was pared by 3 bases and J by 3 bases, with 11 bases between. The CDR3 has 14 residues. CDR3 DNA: TGTGCCAGCAGCTTTCGACAGGACTACACTGAAGCTTTCTTT. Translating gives CASSFRQDYTEAFF.

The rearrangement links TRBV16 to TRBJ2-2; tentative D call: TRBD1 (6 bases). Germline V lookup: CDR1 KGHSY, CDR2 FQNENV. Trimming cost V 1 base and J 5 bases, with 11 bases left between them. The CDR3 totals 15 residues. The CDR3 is CASSQFRGPTGELFF. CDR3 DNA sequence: TGTGCCAGCAGCCAATTCAGGGGACCAACCGGGGAGCTGTTTTTT.

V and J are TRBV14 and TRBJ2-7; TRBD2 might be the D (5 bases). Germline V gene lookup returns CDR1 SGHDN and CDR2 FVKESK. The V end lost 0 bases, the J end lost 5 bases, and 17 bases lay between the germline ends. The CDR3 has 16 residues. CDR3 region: CASSQDRRFSHNEQYF. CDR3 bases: TGTGCCAGCAGCCAAGATCGGAGGTTCTCTCACAACGAGCAGTACTTC.

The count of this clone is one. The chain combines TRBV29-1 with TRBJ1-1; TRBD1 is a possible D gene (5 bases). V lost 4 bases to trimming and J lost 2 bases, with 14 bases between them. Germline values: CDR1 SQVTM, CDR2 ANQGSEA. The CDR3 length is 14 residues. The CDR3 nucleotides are TGCAGCGTTGTACGTCAGGGAGGAAACACTGAAGCTTTCTTT. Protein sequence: CSVVRQGGNTEAFF.